Each of the 11 T cell receptor beta chains below was sequenced from the same sample in a study of T cell repertoires in cytomegalovirus infection. Each CDR3 protein is one row after TCRdb ran MiXCR on the reads. Here the sample spans 350,000 to 550,000 distinct CDR3 sequences, around 32% being singletons. The sequencing input was PBMCs. Receptor source: a human donor in good health (CMV status not recorded). Some clones in this sample may be carry-over from other donors' samples.

Only a few counts were recorded for this clonotype. The chain combines TRBV6-6 with TRBJ1-5; weak D call: TRBD1 (6 bases). This CDR3 spans 14 amino acids. Per the germline V gene, CDR1 is MNHNY and CDR2 is SVGAGI (reference sequence). Trimming removed 5 bases from V and 4 bases from J, with 12 bases in between. The CDR3 loop reads CASSIKTGNQPQHF. CDR3 coding DNA: TGTGCCAGCAGTATTAAGACAGGAAATCAGCCCCAGCATTTT.

This chain links TRBV4-1 with TRBJ1-2; D gene unclear. Trimming stripped 1 base from V and 8 bases from J, with 11 bases between. Germline V gene lookup returns CDR1 MGHRA and CDR2 YSYEKL. This CDR3 is 13 amino acids long. The CDR3 DNA reads TGCGCCAGCAGCCAAGTTTCTGGTGCGGGCTACACCTTC. Residues: CASSQVSGAGYTF.

This clonotype has more than one count but fewer than ten. This chain links TRBV9 with TRBJ2-7; D uncertain. Deletions cut 4 bases from V and 0 bases from J, with 11 bases between. Per the germline V gene, CDR1 is SGDLS and CDR2 is YYNGEE. CDR3 length: 14 residues. The CDR3 sequence: CASSPWRNSYEQYF. The CDR3 DNA reads TGTGCCAGCAGCCCATGGAGAAACTCCTACGAGCAGTACTTC.

This clonotype has a handful of counts. The CDR3 here is CASTRLQMNTEAFF. CDR3 coding DNA: TGTGCCAGCACCCGTCTACAGATGAACACTGAAGCTTTCTTT. The rearrangement links TRBV6-5 to TRBJ1-1; D remains ambiguous. V was trimmed by 7 bases and J by 0 bases, leaving 12 bases between them. CDR1 and CDR2 from the germline V gene are MNHEY and SVGAGI. The CDR3 contains 14 residues.

This clonotype was seen a handful of times. The chain combines TRBV6-2 or TRBV6-3 with TRBJ1-2; D might be TRBD1 (5 bases). Germline V gives CDR1 MNHEY, CDR2 SVGEGT. V dropped 3 bases and J dropped 2 bases, with 16 bases sitting between them. This CDR3 region has 16 residues. CDR3 DNA: TGTGCCAGCAGTTATATTCAGGTGACAGAGAACTATGGCTACACCTTC. As protein: CASSYIQVTENYGYTF.

For the CDR3, the DNA is TGTGCCAGCAGCTTAGCGGGAGGGCTCGGACCTGAGGAACTGTTTTTT. Its protein is CASSLAGGLGPEELFF. The chain joins TRBV7-6 to TRBJ1-4; D remains ambiguous. Per the germline V gene, CDR1 is SGHVS and CDR2 is FNYEAQ. Deletions cut 0 bases from V and 12 bases from J, with 20 bases between. The CDR3 loop spans 16 amino acids.

This clonotype occurred a few times. The gene calls are TRBV2 and TRBJ2-3, with D possibly being TRBD1 (6 bases). There are 13 residues in the CDR3. V was pared by 9 bases and J by 2 bases, with 12 bases between. Germline V gene sequence: CDR1 SNHLY, CDR2 FYNNEI. The CDR3 nucleotides read TGTGCCAGGGACAGTGGGGCCACAGATACGCAGTATTTT. It is translated as CARDSGATDTQYF.

This clonotype was seen only a few times. This chain uses TRBV7-2 with TRBJ1-1; D is perhaps TRBD1 (6 bases). V was cut by 5 bases and J by 1 base, with 14 bases left in between. CDR1 SGHTA and CDR2 FQGNSA come from the germline V gene. This CDR3 comprises 15 residues. The CDR3 sequence: CASSLRQVRNTEAFF. The CDR3 DNA sequence: TGTGCCAGCAGCCTCAGACAGGTTCGGAACACTGAAGCTTTCTTT.

This clonotype was seen only a few times. The J gene is TRBJ2-3, the V gene TRBV6-1; D is perhaps TRBD1 (5 bases). V was cut by 6 bases and J by 4 bases, with 11 bases left in between. The CDR3 loop spans 13 amino acids. The V gene's germline CDR1 is MNHNS and CDR2 SASEGT. Here the CDR3 DNA reads TGTGCCAGCAGCCGACAGTATTCAGATACGCAGTATTTT. It specifies CASSRQYSDTQYF.

V and J are TRBV6-5 and TRBJ2-3; a weak D match, TRBD2 (6 bases). CDR3 size: 13 residues. Looked up from germline, CDR1 is MNHEY and CDR2 is SVGAGI. The V end lost 8 bases, the J end lost 1 base, and 10 bases lay between the germline ends. Here the CDR3 reads CASGWGGTDTQYF. CDR3 DNA: TGTGCCAGCGGATGGGGGGGCACAGATACGCAGTATTTT.

This clonotype was detected only a few times. V gene TRBV4-1 combines with J gene TRBJ2-2; 8 bases fit TRBD1. CDR1 is MGHRA, CDR2 YSYEKL, per germline. V lost 3 bases to trimming and J lost 5 bases; unmatched junction nucleotides: 8. This CDR3 contains 16 residues. CDR3: CASSHPGRGRTGELFF. The CDR3 coding sequence is TGCGCCAGCAGCCACCCCGGCAGGGGGCGAACCGGGGAGCTGTTTTTT.